Below, 28 T cell receptor beta chains from the same sample are listed, as sequenced in a study of read filtering for tumor transcriptome and immune sequencing. From 300 to 450 ng of RNA, a library with molecular barcoded alpha/delta and beta/gamma adaptors was made. Each CDR3 protein is one row after TCRdb ran MiXCR on the reads. Of tens of thousands of distinct CDR3 sequences listed, 20% to 25% are singletons. Sequenced material: a population of CD138-negative cells sorted from bone marrow. All receptors derive from a donor at least 40 years old with multiple myeloma.

Regarding this clonotype: It may be a read error: a sequence one base away is much more abundant. The rearrangement links TRBV7-3 to TRBJ1-6; a possible D gene is TRBD1 (5 bases). Germline V gives CDR1 SGHTA, CDR2 FQGTGA. The CDR3 runs 13 residues. Trimming pared 4 bases from V and 15 bases from J, leaving 16 bases between. The CDR3 bases are TGTGCCAGCAGCTCCGGGACCGCGACACACCTCCACTTT. The encoded protein is CASSSGTATHLHF.

J is TRBJ1-2 and V is TRBV19; 7 bases match TRBD1. The CDR3 contains 14 residues. With 5 bases clipped from V and 6 bases from J, the junction kept 9 bases outside the gene matches. Germline-derived CDR1 and CDR2 are LNHDA and SQIVND (reference sequence). CDR3 region: CASSVDRDLNGYTF. For the CDR3, the DNA is TGTGCCAGTAGTGTCGACAGGGATCTGAATGGCTACACCTTC.

This clonotype was detected a few times. Possible read error: a much larger clone is one base away. The chain is built from TRBV27 and TRBJ2-5, with D unresolved. V lost 10 bases and J 5 bases, leaving 11 bases between the germline ends. Germline V CDR1 and CDR2: MNHEY, SMNVEV (reference sequence). The CDR3 length is 11 residues. CDR3 DNA sequence: TGTGCCACTATTTGGGCGGAGACCCAGTACTTC. Translated: CATIWAETQYF.

This clonotype was seen more than once but under ten times. The chain employs TRBV5-1 and TRBJ1-1; no clear D gene. V lost 4 bases, J lost 7 bases, and 17 bases lay in between. The CDR3 extends over 14 amino acids. Germline assignment: CDR1 SGHRS and CDR2 YFSETQ. CDR3 DNA sequence: TGCGCCAGCAGCCTGACATCCGCATGGAGTGAAGCTTTCTTT. It is translated as CASSLTSAWSEAFF. Using reference TRBV5-1 and TRBJ1-1 for the parts outside the CDR3, the full variable domain is KAGVTQTPRYLIKTRGQQVTLSCSPISGHRSVSWYQQTPGQGLQFLFEYFSETQRNKGNFPGRFSGRQFSNSRSEMNVSTLELGDSALYLCASSLTSAWSEAFFGQGTRLTVV.

This clonotype was seen ten or more times. The V call is TRBV4-1, the J call TRBJ2-3, with TRBD2 matching over 15 bases. This CDR3 region has 20 residues. V lost 4 bases and J lost 0; bases outside the gene matches: 11. Looked up from germline, CDR1 is MGHRA and CDR2 is YSYEKL. As DNA, the CDR3 is TGCGCCAGCAGCCTTCCGGGACTAGCGGGGGGCCACGCTAGCACAGATACGCAGTATTTT. Translation gives CASSLPGLAGGHASTDTQYF.

This clonotype turned up a few times. A much larger clone is a single base away; this may be a read error. The genes are TRBV3-1 and TRBJ2-2, with TRBD2 as a possible D gene (6 bases). The germline CDR1 and CDR2 sequences are LGHDT and YNNKEL (reference sequence). This CDR3 has 12 amino acids. For the CDR3, the DNA is TGTGCCAGCAGATATTACACCGGGGGGCTGTTTTTT. Its protein is CASRYYTGGLFF.

Concerning this clonotype: A junction end diverges from the germline sequence, so it may reflect a read error. V and J are TRBV5-1 and TRBJ2-2, with TRBD2 matching over 9 bases. CDR1 is SGHRS and CDR2 is YFSETQ in the germline V gene. The CDR3 is made up of 16 amino acids. The CDR3 here is CASSLAPGRNSGGLFF. CDR3 in DNA: TGCGCCAGCAGTTTGGCACCGGGTCGGAATAGCGGGGGGCTGTTTTTT.

This clonotype has at least ten counts. The V call is TRBV6-6, the J call TRBJ1-6; D remains unclear. V was trimmed by 6 bases and J by 0 bases, leaving 9 bases between them. This CDR3 is 15 amino acids long. Looked up from germline, CDR1 is MNHNY and CDR2 is SVGAGI (reference sequence). CDR3 residues: CASRLLSSYNSPLHF. The CDR3 DNA sequence: TGTGCCAGCAGACTGCTGAGCTCCTATAATTCACCCCTCCACTTT.

This sequence joins TRBV7-2 and TRBJ2-7, with D possibly TRBD2 on 6 matching bases. The CDR3 runs 13 residues. Trimming took off 4 bases at V and 7 bases at J, with 14 bases between the two ends. The germline V gene encodes CDR1 SGHTA and CDR2 FQGNSA. The CDR3 region has the DNA TGTGCCAGCAGCTACGGGACTGCTATGGAGCAGTACTTC. Translation gives CASSYGTAMEQYF. Full variable domain (rest looked up from reference TRBV7-2 and TRBJ2-7): GAGVSQSPSNKVTEKGKDVELRCDPISGHTALYWYRQSLGQGLEFLIYFQGNSAPDKSGLPSDRFSAERTGGSVSTLTIQRTQQEDSAVYLCASSYGTAMEQYFGPGTRLTVT.

This clonotype was seen a few times. The rearrangement links TRBV12-3 or TRBV12-4 to TRBJ1-4, with a tentative D call TRBD1 (6 bases). Trimming removed 5 bases at V and 8 bases at J, with 15 bases between. The CDR3 contains 14 residues. CDR3 DNA sequence: TGTGCCAGCAGTCCCAGAGCGAGGGGGGAAAAACTGTTTTTT. Amino acid sequence: CASSPRARGEKLFF.

This clonotype was observed many times. The chain carries TRBV20-1 and TRBJ2-3, with 7 bases matching TRBD1. The J segment lost 0 bases and the V segment lost 5 bases, leaving 14 bases of the junction unmatched. The CDR3 has 17 amino acids. The germline V gene encodes CDR1 DFQATT and CDR2 SNEGSKA (reference sequence). The CDR3 DNA reads TGCAGTGCTCCTTCCTCCTCAGGGGGATCGAGCACAGATACGCAGTATTTT. It specifies CSAPSSSGGSSTDTQYF.

This clonotype was seen ten or more times. The chain couples TRBV28 to TRBJ1-5; TRBD1 matches 8 bases. After removal of 4 bases from V and 0 bases from J, the junction contained 5 bases not matched to a gene. Germline values: CDR1 MDHEN, CDR2 SYDVKM. CDR3 length equals 16 residues. CDR3 bases: TGTGCCAGCAGTTCAGGACAGGGCTATAGCAATCAGCCCCAGCATTTT. Protein: CASSSGQGYSNQPQHF.

The chain carries TRBV6-5 and TRBJ2-3, with D unclear. Germline V gene sequence: CDR1 MNHEY, CDR2 SVGAGI. This CDR3 region has 12 residues. Trimming removed 8 bases from V and 0 bases from J, with 6 bases in between. CDR3: CASAPSTDTQYF. In nucleotides, the CDR3 is TGTGCCAGCGCCCCTAGCACAGATACGCAGTATTTT.

V gene TRBV5-1 combines with J gene TRBJ1-1; D ambiguous. Germline CDR1 and CDR2: SGHRS and YFSETQ. This CDR3 is built from 14 residues. V lost 0 bases and J 1 base, leaving 7 bases between the germline ends. DNA for the CDR3: TGCGCCAGCAGCTTGGACAGCTGGAACACTGAAGCTTTCTTT. Its protein is CASSLDSWNTEAFF.

This clonotype occurred many times. The chain employs TRBV29-1 and TRBJ2-1, with 7 positions matching TRBD2. This CDR3 is 14 amino acids long. The germline V gene has CDR1 SQVTM and CDR2 ANQGSEA. V shed 6 bases, J shed 6 bases, and the junction held 11 bases outside the gene matches. The CDR3, as DNA: TGCAGCGTGACTCTAGCGGCCCATGTCAATGAGCAGTTCTTC. Encoded protein: CSVTLAAHVNEQFF.

A remark on this clonotype: Given a much more abundant clone one base away, this may be a read error. The V call is TRBV28, the J call TRBJ2-5, with TRBD2 as a possible D gene (5 bases). Germline values: CDR1 MDHEN, CDR2 SYDVKM. This CDR3 contains 16 residues. DNA for the CDR3: TGTGCCGGCAGACAACCGGGATACTTATTGGAGGAGACCCAGTACTTC. It is translated as CAGRQPGYLLEETQYF.

This clonotype rates as medium-sized. The chain has TRBV20-1 and TRBJ2-1; weak D call: TRBD2 (5 bases). Germline values: CDR1 DFQATT, CDR2 SNEGSKA (reference sequence). The CDR3 consists of 11 residues. V lost 4 bases to trimming and J lost 6 bases, with 7 bases between them. DNA of the CDR3: TGCAGTGCTATTCGGGGCAATGAGCAGTTCTTC. Encoded protein: CSAIRGNEQFF.

The chain joins TRBV20-1 to TRBJ1-4; D remains unclear. Germline V lookup: CDR1 DFQATT, CDR2 SNEGSKA (reference sequence). Trimming removed 0 bases from V and 0 bases from J, with 5 bases in between. This CDR3 spans 14 amino acids. The CDR3, as DNA: TGCAGTGCTAGAGAGGTGACAACTAATGAAAAACTGTTTTTT. Translating gives CSAREVTTNEKLFF.

This clonotype was seen ten or more times. CDR3 residues: CASRDQGIYNEQFF. The CDR3 coding sequence is TGTGCCAGCAGAGATCAGGGTATCTACAATGAGCAGTTCTTC. This chain links TRBV2 with TRBJ2-1; a possible D gene is TRBD1 (5 bases). Germline V gives CDR1 SNHLY, CDR2 FYNNEI. This CDR3 has 14 residues. With 6 bases removed from V and 3 bases from J, the gap between germline ends came to 12 bases.

V and J are TRBV5-1 and TRBJ2-5, with 8 positions matching TRBD1. CDR3 length equals 16 residues. CDR1 is SGHRS and CDR2 is YFSETQ in the germline V gene. The J segment lost 5 bases and the V segment lost 1 base, leaving 10 bases of the junction unmatched. In nucleotides, the CDR3 is TGCGCCAGCAGCTTGACGTCAACAGGGGGTCAGGAGACCCAGTACTTC. Protein sequence: CASSLTSTGGQETQYF. Together with reference TRBV5-1 and TRBJ2-5, the CDR3 gives the full variable domain: KAGVTQTPRYLIKTRGQQVTLSCSPISGHRSVSWYQQTPGQGLQFLFEYFSETQRNKGNFPGRFSGRQFSNSRSEMNVSTLELGDSALYLCASSLTSTGGQETQYFGPGTRLLVL.

With respect to this clonotype: This likely traces to a read error, being one base from a far larger clone. The chain is built from TRBV5-4 and TRBJ1-1; perhaps TRBD1 as D (5 bases). The DNA end is a closer match to TRBJ1-6, so the J assignment may be wrong. From germline, CDR1 is SGHNT and CDR2 YYREEE (reference sequence). This CDR3 region has 15 residues. Written as DNA, the CDR3 is TGTGCCAGCAGCTTAAGGGGCCACGGGCATCCACCCCTCCACTTT. Translation: CASSLRGHGHPPLHF.

As to this clonotype: An end of the junction differs from the germline gene, which may be a read error. The J gene is TRBJ1-2, the V gene TRBV6-5; D is possibly TRBD1 (5 bases). Germline CDR1 reads MNHEY; CDR2 reads SVGAGI. The CDR3 length is 15 residues. CDR3 sequence reads: CASSYSSPRDSNRVF. The CDR3 nucleotides read TGTGCCAGCAGTTACTCGAGTCCCCGGGACTCCAACCGGGTCTTC.

The sample holds many counts of this clonotype. The rearrangement joins TRBV29-1 to TRBJ2-1; 9 nucleotides align to TRBD1. In germline, CDR1 is SQVTM, CDR2 ANQGSEA. The CDR3 totals 13 residues. V was clipped by 8 bases and J by 4 bases; unmatched bases: 6. CDR3 sequence (DNA): TGCAGCTTCAAGGACAGGGGTTACAATGAGCAGTTCTTC. It translates to CSFKDRGYNEQFF.

A word on this clonotype: The junction and the germline gene differ at one end; a read error may be behind it. The chain couples TRBV5-1 to TRBJ2-2; D gene unclear. Germline CDR1 SGHRS, CDR2 YFSETQ. The length of the CDR3 is 13 residues. The CDR3 DNA sequence: TGTGCCAGCAGCTTGGAACTCACCGGGGAGCTGTTTTTT. It is translated as CASSLELTGELFF.

Note on this clonotype: A much larger clonotype is one base distant, so this may be a read error. V gene TRBV12-3 or TRBV12-4 combines with J gene TRBJ1-5; a weak D match, TRBD1 (5 bases). CDR3 length equals 15 residues. V shed 0 bases and J shed 3 bases, with 9 bases lying between them. The CDR3 protein is CASSLAGVANQPQHF. The CDR3 bases are TGTGCCAGCAGTTTAGCAGGGGTGGCCAATCAGCCCCAGCATTTT.

There are a few counts of this clonotype. The V gene is TRBV6-5, the J gene TRBJ1-4, with TRBD1 as a possible D gene (6 bases). V was cut by 9 bases and J by 3 bases, with 14 bases left in between. CDR1 and CDR2 (germline): MNHEY, SVGAGI. The CDR3 is 14 residues long. This chain's CDR3 is CASGGGPANEKLFF. As DNA, the CDR3 is TGTGCCAGTGGTGGGGGGCCGGCTAATGAAAAACTGTTTTTT.

J is TRBJ1-3 and V is TRBV25-1; D is ambiguous. Germline CDR1 reads MGHDK; CDR2 reads SYGVNS. The CDR3 has 14 amino acids. V was shortened by 3 bases and J by 7 bases, with 13 bases between the two germline ends. The CDR3 loop is CASSETGSSNTIYF. The DNA for the CDR3 is TGTGCCAGCAGTGAGACGGGAAGCTCGAACACCATATATTTT.

The J gene is TRBJ2-3, the V gene TRBV7-2, with D perhaps assigned TRBD1 or TRBD2 (5 bases each). Looked up from germline, CDR1 is SGHTA and CDR2 is FQGNSA. The V end lost 3 bases, the J end lost 8 bases, and 15 bases lay between the germline ends. The CDR3 is 14 residues long. The CDR3 DNA follows: TGTGCCAGCAGCTTTTGGGGGAGTGGAGTTACGCAGTATTTT. Protein: CASSFWGSGVTQYF.